This entry is about one T cell receptor beta chain. Clones were read by immunoSEQ multiplex PCR, and TCRdb kept only the in-frame ones, dropping some. The repertoire consists of roughly 60,000 clones, with about 95% occurring once and the leading ten covering 3%. The sample comes from a study of technical replicates of blood from four donors. There are 13 residues in the CDR3. From germline, CDR1 is SQVTM and CDR2 ANQGSEA. Trimming cost V 4 bases and J 6 bases, with 14 bases left between them. The sequencing input was PBMCs. The gene calls are TRBV29-1 and TRBJ2-3; perhaps TRBD1 as D (6 bases). This TCR was recovered from a human donor in good health. Some clones in this sample may be carry-over from other donors' samples. The CDR3 protein is CSVAVGAGDTQYF. The CDR3, as DNA: TGCAGCGTTGCTGTGGGGGCAGGCGATACGCAGTATTTT.